This note documents a single T cell receptor (beta chain) sequence. This same CDR3 is encoded by further DNA sequences in the sample. This CDR3 contains 14 residues. Looked up from germline, CDR1 is SGHRS and CDR2 is YFSETQ. The V gene lost 0 bases and the J gene lost 5 bases, with 8 bases spanning the gap. These data are taken from a study of T cell changes during pregnancy in multiple sclerosis. Here immunoSEQ multiplex PCR was the method, and the copy in TCRdb shows in-frame clones only, minus some. The sample has some 60,000 clones, approximately 90% seen once. The V call is TRBV5-1, the J call TRBJ2-2, with D hard to call. The source was CD4+ T cells from peripheral blood mononuclear cells, collected in the first trimester of pregnancy. The receptor was derived from a female donor with multiple sclerosis, enrolled in a pregnancy study. CDR3 in DNA: TGCGCCAGCAGCTTGGCCGGCGGTACCGGGGAGCTGTTTTTT. This encodes CASSLAGGTGELFF.